These 23 T cell receptor beta chains share one sample of origin, sequenced in a study of cytomegalovirus exposure and HLA in healthy donors. Using immunoSEQ multiplex PCR, the repertoire was profiled, and TCRdb retains in-frame clones only, with some absent. The sample has around 220,000 clones, around 88% seen once. Sequences were obtained from PBMCs. The source is a young woman in good health and CMV-seronegative.

The CDR3 region has the DNA TGTGCCAGTACCGACTCTCGCGGGGGATCCTACGAGCAGTACTTC. Translating gives CASTDSRGGSYEQYF. The chain combines TRBV19 with TRBJ2-7; 7 nucleotides match TRBD2. This CDR3 has 15 amino acids. Trimming at V came to 7 bases and at J to 1 base, leaving 10 bases not matched to a gene. Germline CDR1 and CDR2: LNHDA and SQIVND (reference sequence).

The chain couples TRBV7-8 to TRBJ1-1; D remains unclear. This CDR3 spans 13 amino acids. Germline CDR1 SGHVS, CDR2 FQNEAQ. With 8 bases removed from V and 11 bases from J, the gap between germline ends came to 21 bases. CDR3 nucleotides: TGTGCCAGCGCGGGTCAGGTCGAATCTTTGGCTTTCTTT. It is translated as CASAGQVESLAFF.

V usage is TRBV6-1 and J usage is TRBJ2-3; tentatively, D is TRBD2 (6 bases). The V gene's germline CDR1 is MNHNS and CDR2 SASEGT. Trimming shortened V by 5 bases and J by 2 bases, and 11 bases separated the two germline ends. The CDR3 runs 14 residues. The CDR3 reads CASSTGDHTDTQYF. DNA for the CDR3: TGTGCCAGCAGTACGGGAGACCACACAGATACGCAGTATTTT.

The chain joins TRBV6-5 to TRBJ2-5; D uncertain. The germline V and J ends were trimmed by 2 bases and 5 bases, with 3 bases remaining between them. CDR3 length: 11 residues. Germline CDR1 is MNHEY and CDR2 is SVGAGI. DNA of the CDR3: TGTGCCAGCAGTTACCGGGAGACCCAGTACTTC. It specifies CASSYRETQYF.

The J gene is TRBJ2-7, the V gene TRBV5-1, with 10 bases identical to TRBD2. The CDR3 is 14 amino acids. With V trimmed by 6 bases and J by 3 bases, 6 bases remained unmatched. Germline values: CDR1 SGHRS, CDR2 YFSETQ. The CDR3 here is CASTLAGVNYEQYF. DNA for the CDR3: TGCGCCAGCACCCTAGCGGGAGTCAACTACGAGCAGTACTTC.

V usage is TRBV27 and J usage is TRBJ2-1; 8 nucleotides agree with TRBD2. Looked up from germline, CDR1 is MNHEY and CDR2 is SMNVEV (reference sequence). The CDR3 runs to 15 residues. V gave up 3 bases and J gave up 2 bases; unmatched junction bases: 3. CDR3 residues: CASSFTTSAYNEQFF. DNA for the CDR3: TGTGCCAGCAGTTTCACGACTAGCGCCTACAATGAGCAGTTCTTC.

J is TRBJ2-3 and V is TRBV4-3; D gene ambiguous. The CDR3 runs to 16 residues. Trimming cost V 1 base and J 2 bases, with 13 bases left between them. CDR1 LGHNA and CDR2 YSLEER come from the germline V gene. CDR3 amino acids: CASSQVFGGYTDTQYF. The CDR3 DNA follows: TGCGCCAGCAGCCAAGTATTTGGCGGCTACACAGATACGCAGTATTTT.

The chain links TRBV29-1 to TRBJ2-1; D is unresolved. The CDR3 has 14 residues. Germline V gene lookup returns CDR1 SQVTM and CDR2 ANQGSEA. Trimming cost V 4 bases and J 2 bases, with 12 bases left between them. CDR3 loop: CSVVLGSAYNEQFF. CDR3 nucleotide sequence: TGCAGCGTTGTTCTTGGTAGTGCCTACAATGAGCAGTTCTTC.

The chain carries TRBV11-2 and TRBJ2-5; D gene uncertain. Trimming stripped 1 base from V and 7 bases from J, with 16 bases between. Germline loops: CDR1 SGHAT, CDR2 FQNNGV. This CDR3 has 15 residues. The CDR3 region is CASSLGVGGLGTQYF. Written as DNA, the CDR3 is TGTGCCAGCAGCTTAGGGGTCGGCGGCCTAGGGACCCAGTACTTC.

The chain has TRBV29-1 and TRBJ2-2, with TRBD1 as a possible D gene (6 bases). Trimming removed 3 bases from V and 6 bases from J, with 8 bases in between. Looked up from germline, CDR1 is SQVTM and CDR2 is ANQGSEA. CDR3 length: 12 residues. DNA of the CDR3: TGCAGCGTTGAGGACAGTCCCGGGGAGCTGTTTTTT. Protein product: CSVEDSPGELFF.

The rearrangement links TRBV11-2 to TRBJ2-1, with 10 nucleotides matching TRBD2. The germline gives CDR1 SGHAT, CDR2 FQNNGV. After removal of 5 bases from V and 6 bases from J, the junction contained 7 bases not matched to a gene. The CDR3 covers 15 residues. The CDR3 reads CASSVAGGGVNEQFF. In DNA form, the CDR3 reads TGTGCCAGCAGCGTAGCGGGGGGCGGGGTCAATGAGCAGTTCTTC.

This chain uses TRBV5-1 with TRBJ1-2; D gene ambiguous. V shed 0 bases and J shed 2 bases, with 8 bases lying between them. The CDR3 totals 14 residues. The germline gives CDR1 SGHRS, CDR2 YFSETQ. The CDR3 DNA reads as TGCGCCAGCAGCTTGGGGGAGGGCAACTATGGCTACACCTTC. It specifies CASSLGEGNYGYTF. Using reference TRBV5-1 and TRBJ1-2 for the parts outside the CDR3, the full variable domain is KAGVTQTPRYLIKTRGQQVTLSCSPISGHRSVSWYQQTPGQGLQFLFEYFSETQRNKGNFPGRFSGRQFSNSRSEMNVSTLELGDSALYLCASSLGEGNYGYTFGSGTRLTVV.

The rearrangement links TRBV27 to TRBJ2-2; D might be TRBD1 (5 bases). The germline CDR1 and CDR2 sequences are MNHEY and SMNVEV (reference sequence). This CDR3 is 18 amino acids long. Trimming cost V 3 bases and J 0 bases, with 17 bases left between them. The chain's CDR3 is CASSFVRAAGTNTGELFF. In DNA, the CDR3 is TGTGCCAGCAGTTTTGTCAGGGCCGCAGGGACGAACACCGGGGAGCTGTTTTTT.

The V gene is TRBV30, the J gene TRBJ2-5; 10 positions agree with TRBD1. With V trimmed by 4 bases and J by 3 bases, 8 bases remained unmatched. This CDR3 has 15 amino acids. CDR1 and CDR2 (germline): GTSNPN, SVGIG (reference sequence). The CDR3 here is CAWTRGGQGKETQYF. For the CDR3, the DNA is TGTGCCTGGACCCGGGGGGGACAGGGGAAAGAGACCCAGTACTTC.

The rearrangement links TRBV6-1 to TRBJ2-7, with TRBD2 matching 8 bases. CDR3 length equals 14 residues. Looked up from germline, CDR1 is MNHNS and CDR2 is SASEGT. Trimming took 4 bases from V and 2 from J; bases not matched to a gene: 4. CDR3 protein: CASSVGRATYEQYF. The DNA for the CDR3 is TGTGCCAGCAGTGTCGGGAGGGCGACCTACGAGCAGTACTTC.

This clone was seen just once. A read error may account for a junction end that differs from germline. The identical CDR3 is also encoded by other nucleotide sequences in the sample. This CDR3 reads CASSVGGLTPPPPGELFF. As DNA, the CDR3 is TGTGCCAGCAGCGTAGGAGGGTTGACTCCCCCCCCTCCCGGGGAGTTGTTTTTT. The rearrangement uses TRBV9 and TRBJ2-2, with D possibly TRBD2 on 5 matching bases. CDR3 length equals 18 residues. The germline CDR1 and CDR2 sequences are SGDLS and YYNGEE.

The count of this clone is one. The chain employs TRBV5-1 and TRBJ2-3; D unresolved. Germline lookup yields CDR1 SGHRS and CDR2 YFSETQ. V was pared by 0 bases and J by 3 bases, with 11 bases between. CDR3 size: 15 residues. The CDR3 reads CASSLVALETDTQYF. In DNA form, the CDR3 reads TGCGCCAGCAGCTTGGTCGCCCTAGAAACAGATACGCAGTATTTT. Together with reference TRBV5-1 and TRBJ2-3, the CDR3 gives the full variable domain: KAGVTQTPRYLIKTRGQQVTLSCSPISGHRSVSWYQQTPGQGLQFLFEYFSETQRNKGNFPGRFSGRQFSNSRSEMNVSTLELGDSALYLCASSLVALETDTQYFGPGTRLTVL.

CDR3 bases: TGCGCCAGCCAGGGGGTCCTAGGGACTGACGAGCAGTACTTC. It encodes CASQGVLGTDEQYF. The chain has TRBV4-1 and TRBJ2-7; tentatively, D is TRBD1 (7 bases). Trimming took 8 bases from V and 5 from J, leaving 19 bases between them. Germline CDR1 MGHRA, CDR2 YSYEKL. The CDR3 totals 14 residues.

This chain uses TRBV28 with TRBJ2-5; 8 nucleotides line up with TRBD2. There are 13 residues in the CDR3. Germline assignment: CDR1 MDHEN and CDR2 SYDVKM. The junction had 5 bases not matched to a gene; V was cut back by 6 bases and J by 5 bases. CDR3 protein: CASRMGLGETQYF. The CDR3 region has the DNA TGTGCCAGCAGGATGGGACTAGGGGAGACCCAGTACTTC.

The V call is TRBV27, the J call TRBJ2-3; 8 bases line up with TRBD1. Trimming at V came to 6 bases and at J to 4 bases, leaving 9 bases not matched to a gene. The germline gives CDR1 MNHEY, CDR2 SMNVEV (reference sequence). The length of the CDR3 is 15 residues. The CDR3 is CASSATGAKADTQYF. Here the CDR3 DNA reads TGTGCCAGCAGCGCGACAGGGGCTAAGGCAGATACGCAGTATTTT.

This rearrangement joins TRBV9 to TRBJ2-7; D perhaps matches TRBD2 (5 bases). This CDR3 is built from 15 residues. Germline CDR1 and CDR2: SGDLS and YYNGEE. V was trimmed by 0 bases and J by 0 bases, leaving 10 bases between them. For the CDR3, the DNA is TGTGCCAGCAGCGTAGGTGAAGGGAGCTCCTACGAGCAGTACTTC. Protein sequence: CASSVGEGSSYEQYF.

This clone was found once. The genes are TRBV19 and TRBJ2-1; D possibly corresponds to TRBD1 (5 bases). Germline V gene sequence: CDR1 LNHDA, CDR2 SQIVND (reference sequence). The V and J ends lost 9 bases and 4 bases respectively, with 16 bases between them. The CDR3 is made up of 14 amino acids. The CDR3 sequence is CASNPGKEYNEQFF. The CDR3 DNA reads TGTGCCAGCAATCCAGGGAAGGAATACAATGAGCAGTTCTTC.

V gene TRBV29-1 combines with J gene TRBJ2-1; no clear D gene. Germline-derived CDR1 and CDR2 are SQVTM and ANQGSEA. This CDR3 is 10 amino acids long. V was trimmed by 1 base and J by 12 bases, leaving 7 bases between them. The CDR3 DNA reads as TGCAGCGTTGAAGGCCCGGGGCAGTTCTTC. Amino acid sequence: CSVEGPGQFF.